This TCR beta chain stems from a study of blood T cell repertoires in COVID-19. Across the whole study: PBMCs, B-cell-depleted T cells, or T cells were the source of the cDNA or gDNA that made up the material.

Germline CDR1 and CDR2: MDHEN and SYDVKM. The CDR3 sequence is 13 residues long. Trimming left V 11 bases short and J 4 bases short, with 17 bases between. The authors' processing: Cell counts per sample came from amplifying reference gene primers. Sequencing used immunoSEQ multiplex PCR; TCRdb keeps in-frame clones, though not all of them. Clonal size and the V and J genes are those of that table, whereas D and trimming came from the DNA. The table has 170,000 or so clones, 75% to 90% seen once; the top ten hold less than 3%. This clonotype originated in a woman between 55 and 75 years old with acute or convalescent COVID-19. The material sequenced was peripheral blood. This chain uses TRBV28 with TRBJ1-1; maybe TRBD1 (5 bases). CDR3 in amino acids: CAGGMGGSTEAFF. CDR3 coding DNA: TGTGCCGGCGGGATGGGGGGAAGCACTGAAGCTTTCTTT.